One sample yielded the 6 T cell receptor beta chains listed below, sequenced in a study of shared clonotypes between healthy human individuals. Generated by immunoSEQ multiplex PCR, the TCRdb table keeps only in-frame clones and is missing some. The table lists 2,100,000 or so clones, approximately 94% of them singletons. Material for sequencing was naive CD4+ T cells sorted from blood. Documented subset: CD45RA+ positively selected. The receptors originated from a man aged 18 to 29 in good health.

The chain links TRBV10-3 to TRBJ2-7; possibly TRBD2 for D (6 bases). The CDR3 consists of 15 residues. V dropped 8 bases and J dropped 0 bases, with 17 bases sitting between them. Germline V gives CDR1 ENHRY, CDR2 SYGVKD. DNA of the CDR3: TGTGCCATCGGAGCCGCGGGACTGGGCTCCTACGAGCAGTACTTC. This sequence encodes CAIGAAGLGSYEQYF.

The chain recombines TRBV19 with TRBJ1-2; TRBD1 agrees at 7 bases. The CDR3 totals 12 residues. CDR1 and CDR2 from the germline V gene are LNHDA and SQIVND (reference sequence). J was trimmed by 5 bases and V by 9 bases; bases with no gene match: 6. CDR3 in DNA: TGTGCCAGGGAACAGGGGAGATATGGCTACACCTTC. Its protein product is CAREQGRYGYTF.

This clone came up once. CDR3: CASSSNTGELFF. In DNA, the CDR3 is TGTGCCAGCAGCTCGAACACCGGGGAGCTGTTTTTT. V gene TRBV7-8 combines with J gene TRBJ2-2, with D hard to call. Germline CDR1 SGHVS, CDR2 FQNEAQ. The CDR3 is made up of 12 amino acids. Trimming cost V 4 bases and J 0 bases, with 0 bases left between them.

The V call is TRBV7-2, the J call TRBJ2-1; D gene unclear. The CDR3 has 12 residues. CDR1 is SGHTA, CDR2 FQGNSA, per germline. Deletions cut 2 bases from V and 6 bases from J, with 5 bases between. The CDR3 region is CASSLSPNEQFF. For the CDR3, the DNA is TGTGCCAGCAGCTTATCCCCCAATGAGCAGTTCTTC.

The chain employs TRBV18 and TRBJ1-1; D not resolved. V was cut by 1 base and J by 11 bases, with 20 bases left in between. Germline V gene sequence: CDR1 KGHSH, CDR2 LQKENI. The CDR3 is 15 residues long. The CDR3 loop is CASSPQRGMAGDAFF. DNA for the CDR3: TGTGCCAGCTCACCACAACGAGGGATGGCGGGAGATGCTTTCTTT.

The rearrangement links TRBV6-1 to TRBJ1-3, with D perhaps TRBD1 (6 bases). The CDR3 length is 14 residues. With 5 bases removed from V and 6 bases from J, the gap between germline ends came to 14 bases. The germline V gene encodes CDR1 MNHNS and CDR2 SASEGT. CDR3 DNA: TGTGCCAGCAGTCCTCAACAGGGAATAAACACCATATATTTT. Its translation: CASSPQQGINTIYF.